What follows is one T cell receptor (beta chain) and its context. Its antigen is currently unknown. Germline loops: CDR1 SGHTA, CDR2 FQGTGA. J gave up 5 bases and V 4 bases, and 5 bases lay outside the gene matches. The CDR3 is made up of 14 amino acids. This entry belongs to a study of blood T cells in healthy people across ages. Points from the study as a whole: Per-million-T-cell TCR beta diversity fell roughly linearly with age. Diversity estimated from one million T cells was considered an underestimate. Naive T cell percentage and TCR beta diversity correlated strongly. Aged donors had fewer naive CD4+ cells and lower diversity than long-lived donors.

Sample-barcoded 5' priming and a J-beta primer mix drove a second PCR of roughly 7 to 11 cycles. TCRdb re-derived calls from the 5' RACE reads in MiXCR, one entry per CDR3 protein. The profile covers 1.5 million to 2 million distinct CDR3 sequences, with approximately 32% appearing a single time and approximately 10% taken by the ten largest. The sample consisted of blood. This clonotype was sampled from a woman in her twenties or thirties in good health. V and J are TRBV7-3 and TRBJ2-3; 8 bases agree with TRBD2. CDR3 DNA: TGTGCCAGCAGCTACGGGGGGGCCATAGATACGCAGTATTTT. It yields the protein CASSYGGAIDTQYF.